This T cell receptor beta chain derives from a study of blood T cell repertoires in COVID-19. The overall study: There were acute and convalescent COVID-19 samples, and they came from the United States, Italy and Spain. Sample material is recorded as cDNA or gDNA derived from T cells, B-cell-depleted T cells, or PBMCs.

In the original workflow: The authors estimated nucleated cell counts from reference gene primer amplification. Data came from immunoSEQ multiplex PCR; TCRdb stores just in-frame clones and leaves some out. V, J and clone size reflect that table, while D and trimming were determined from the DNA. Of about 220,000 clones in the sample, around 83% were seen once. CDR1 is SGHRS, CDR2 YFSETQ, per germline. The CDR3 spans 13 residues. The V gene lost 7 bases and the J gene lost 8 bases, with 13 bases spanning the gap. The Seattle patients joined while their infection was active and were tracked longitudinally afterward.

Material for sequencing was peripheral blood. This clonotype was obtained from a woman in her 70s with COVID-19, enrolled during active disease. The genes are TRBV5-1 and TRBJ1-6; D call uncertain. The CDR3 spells CASPTFRDSPLHF. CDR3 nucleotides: TGCGCCAGCCCCACCTTTCGAGATTCACCCCTCCACTTT.